This T cell receptor (beta chain) was captured in a study of T cells after yellow fever vaccination. Study results and limitations: A secondary response was less intense yet reached its peak sooner, at day 5 versus 15. Abundant clonotypes from the bulk population could have been carried over as contaminants into FACS-sorted repertoires. Researchers noted that a small share of clonotypes showed up in both CD4 and CD8 compartments.

From the 5' RACE reads, TCRdb called clonotypes with MiXCR, one entry per CDR3 protein. The sample lists a few hundred thousand distinct CDR3 sequences; about 4% were seen once. Comments on this clonotype: Its antigen is not identified.

The CDR3 loop spans 14 amino acids. Trimming removed 2 bases from V and 7 bases from J; junction bases left unmatched: 7. Germline V CDR1 and CDR2: DFQATT, SNEGSKA (reference sequence). The sample here was PBMCs, taken 5 days after the yellow fever booster vaccination. This receptor was taken from a man younger than 35 who received the YFV17D yellow fever vaccine. The chain is built from TRBV20-1 and TRBJ2-1; 8 nucleotides agree with TRBD2. The CDR3 spells CSARSSGGENEQFF. The CDR3 DNA is TGCAGTGCTAGATCGAGCGGGGGCGAAAATGAGCAGTTCTTC.